The TCR beta chain described here comes from a study of shared clonotypes between healthy human individuals. Study background: The cohort comprised a couple of women and a few men. Their ages spanned 18 to 49 years. Three CD4 naive, three CD4 memory, two CD8 naive and one CD8 memory plate were used per donor.

Overall study findings and caveats: Sharing of clonotypes among donors was expected to vary with sequencing depth.

Trimming took off 5 bases at V and 4 bases at J, with 21 bases between the two ends. This CDR3 is built from 16 residues. CDR1 is SGHVS, CDR2 FNYEAQ, per germline. A CD45RA-negative memory subset and a CD45RA+ naive subset were separated from the CD4+ cells. As to this clone: Its specificity is unknown.

The assay was immunoSEQ multiplex PCR, and TCRdb's table has in-frame clones only and misses some. The top ten hold about 0.39% of the sample, which has 2.3 million or so clones, just over 90% seen once. The chain recombines TRBV7-6 with TRBJ2-7; D unresolved. The TCR comes from a young man in good health. Some clones in this sample may be carry-over from other donors' samples. The sample taken for sequencing was naive CD4+ T cells from PBMCs. Subset noted: CD45RA+ positively selected. CDR3 bases: TGTGCCAGCAGCCCTTACTACCAAGTGCGGACGTACGAGCAGTACTTC. It translates to CASSPYYQVRTYEQYF.